This entry lists 4 T cell receptor beta chains sequenced from one sample in a study of cytomegalovirus exposure and HLA in healthy donors. A multiplex PCR was run with 60 Vbeta primers and 13 Jbeta primers. Generated by immunoSEQ multiplex PCR, the TCRdb table keeps only in-frame clones and is missing some. The sample contains 100,000 to 120,000 clones, about 80% of which appear only once. The material sequenced was PBMCs. The receptors derive from a woman between 25 and 40 years old in good health and CMV-seropositive.

This clone was counted a single time. This rearrangement joins TRBV6-1 to TRBJ1-5; the D gene is possibly TRBD1 (5 bases). The CDR3 runs to 13 residues. Germline loops: CDR1 MNHNS, CDR2 SASEGT. Deletions cut 3 bases from V and 6 bases from J, with 9 bases between. CDR3 loop: CASSEMGLQPQHF. As DNA, the CDR3 is TGTGCCAGCAGTGAGATGGGGCTTCAGCCCCAGCATTTT.

This chain joins TRBV14 and TRBJ1-3, with 7 bases aligning to TRBD1. Germline loops: CDR1 SGHDN, CDR2 FVKESK. This CDR3 has 17 amino acids. With V trimmed by 4 bases and J by 1 base, 10 bases remained unmatched. Here the CDR3 reads CASSPRTGVTSGNTIYF. As DNA, the CDR3 is TGTGCCAGCAGCCCTCGGACAGGAGTGACATCTGGAAACACCATATATTTT.

The rearrangement uses TRBV29-1 and TRBJ1-1, with unresolved D. V was cut by 1 base and J by 10 bases, with 13 bases left in between. The CDR3 has 12 residues. The germline V gene has CDR1 SQVTM and CDR2 ANQGSEA. The DNA of the CDR3 is TGCAGCGTTGAAGGGTTTCTCCGAGTAGCTTTCTTT. It encodes CSVEGFLRVAFF.

The CDR3 region is CASSDQGGGQPQHF. Here the CDR3 DNA reads TGTGCCAGCAGTGACCAGGGAGGAGGTCAGCCCCAGCATTTT. The chain recombines TRBV6-1 with TRBJ1-5; weak D call: TRBD1 (5 bases). CDR1 MNHNS and CDR2 SASEGT come from the germline V gene. The CDR3 is 14 residues long. Trimming removed 3 bases from V and 6 bases from J, with 12 bases in between.